Shown below are 20 T cell receptor beta chains from a single sample sequenced in a study of shared clonotypes between healthy human individuals. Sequencing used immunoSEQ multiplex PCR; TCRdb keeps in-frame clones, though not all of them. The repertoire includes about 1 million clones, around 74% of them detected once, and 1.2% to 1.5% sits in the top ten. The sample taken for sequencing was memory CD4+ T cells sorted from blood. The subset: CD45RA-negative fraction. The source is a man in his late teens or twenties in good health.

In the case of this clone: Other DNA sequences in the same sample also yield this CDR3. The CDR3 reads CAISEADTQYF. The CDR3 DNA reads as TGTGCCATCAGTGAGGCTGATACGCAGTATTTT. V usage is TRBV10-3 and J usage is TRBJ2-3; D remains ambiguous. Germline-derived CDR1 and CDR2 are ENHRY and SYGVKD. The CDR3 consists of 11 residues. Trimming cost V 2 bases and J 6 bases, with 3 bases left between them.

This clone was detected only a few times. This chain joins TRBV6-1 and TRBJ1-5; D is unresolved. The V gene lost 0 bases and the J gene lost 5 bases, with 11 bases spanning the gap. The CDR3 runs 15 residues. Germline V gene lookup returns CDR1 MNHNS and CDR2 SASEGT. CDR3 in DNA: TGTGCCAGCAGTGAAGCGTACTATCCCTATCAGCCCCAGCATTTT. The encoded protein is CASSEAYYPYQPQHF.

This chain uses TRBV10-1 with TRBJ2-7; no firm D call. The length of the CDR3 is 13 residues. Looked up from germline, CDR1 is WNHNN and CDR2 is SYGVQD (reference sequence). V lost 4 bases and J lost 5, with 12 bases in between. The CDR3 nucleotides are TGCGCCAGCAGTGGGTCCGGGCCTGACGAGCAGTACTTC. Translating it yields CASSGSGPDEQYF.

The chain joins TRBV2 to TRBJ1-1; 8 bases map to TRBD1. The V segment lost 6 bases and the J segment 2 bases; nucleotides outside the gene matches: 5. Germline V gene lookup returns CDR1 SNHLY and CDR2 FYNNEI. The CDR3 totals 14 residues. The chain's CDR3 is CASRFDRGNTEAFF. The CDR3 region has the DNA TGTGCCAGCAGGTTCGACAGGGGAAACACTGAAGCTTTCTTT.

V gene TRBV10-1 combines with J gene TRBJ2-3; D is ambiguous. From germline, CDR1 is WNHNN and CDR2 SYGVQD (reference sequence). V gave up 10 bases and J gave up 4 bases, with 18 bases separating them. The CDR3 contains 14 residues. This CDR3 is CANPAPSPPDTQYF. CDR3 nucleotides: TGCGCCAACCCGGCCCCCAGTCCGCCAGATACGCAGTATTTT.

V gene TRBV9 combines with J gene TRBJ1-2; D unresolved. Looked up from germline, CDR1 is SGDLS and CDR2 is YYNGEE. The CDR3 is 14 amino acids. Deletions cut 4 bases from V and 4 bases from J, with 14 bases between. The CDR3, as DNA: TGTGCCAGCAGCCCCGCCCCGAAGGGCTATGGCTACACCTTC. It codes for CASSPAPKGYGYTF.

As for this clone: This specimen includes other DNA sequences encoding the same CDR3. The chain joins TRBV5-1 to TRBJ2-7; no firm D call. The CDR3 is 12 residues long. CDR1 and CDR2 (germline): SGHRS, YFSETQ. Deletions cut 0 bases from V and 3 bases from J, with 4 bases between. The CDR3 DNA sequence: TGCGCCAGCAGCTTGGACCTCTACGAGCAGTACTTC. Translating it yields CASSLDLYEQYF.

The rearrangement links TRBV7-3 to TRBJ2-7, with TRBD2 matching over 12 bases. J was trimmed by 7 bases and V by 5 bases; bases with no gene match: 12. The V gene's germline CDR1 is SGHTA and CDR2 FQGTGA. The CDR3 totals 16 residues. In nucleotides, the CDR3 is TGTGCCAGCAGCCCGAAGGCTAGCGGGGGGGCCAGGGAGCAGTACTTC. It is translated as CASSPKASGGAREQYF.

The J gene is TRBJ2-7, the V gene TRBV27, with 10 bases lining up with TRBD2. Germline CDR1 reads MNHEY; CDR2 reads SMNVEV (reference sequence). J was trimmed by 9 bases and V by 2 bases; bases with no gene match: 4. CDR3 length equals 13 residues. The CDR3 region is CASSLISGGRQYF. DNA for the CDR3: TGTGCCAGCAGTTTAATTAGCGGGGGGAGGCAGTACTTC.

The chain has TRBV5-1 and TRBJ2-1; D is uncertain. CDR3 length: 13 amino acids. Germline CDR1 is SGHRS and CDR2 is YFSETQ. The V gene lost 5 bases and the J gene lost 6 bases, with 12 bases spanning the gap. In nucleotides, the CDR3 is TGCGCCAGCAGAACATTGAACGGCAATGAGCAGTTCTTC. Amino acid sequence: CASRTLNGNEQFF.

This clone was detected only a few times. The gene calls are TRBV4-2 and TRBJ2-3, with D perhaps matching TRBD2 (5 bases). CDR1 is LGHNA and CDR2 is YNFKEQ in the germline V gene. The CDR3 is 15 amino acids. V shed 1 base and J shed 3 bases, with 11 bases lying between them. The CDR3 coding sequence is TGTGCCAGCAGCCAAGTGAAACTAGAGACAGATACGCAGTATTTT. It is translated as CASSQVKLETDTQYF.

The chain links TRBV11-3 to TRBJ2-1, with no clear D. The CDR3 length is 13 residues. Germline lookup yields CDR1 SGHNT and CDR2 YENEEA. V gave up 5 bases and J gave up 9 bases, with 14 bases separating them. The CDR3 region has the DNA TGTGCCAGCAGCCCCGAGGTATCGGGTGAGCAGTTCTTC. It is translated as CASSPEVSGEQFF.

This clone was found a few times. The V call is TRBV12-5, the J call TRBJ2-7; D is ambiguous. Germline lookup yields CDR1 LGHNT and CDR2 FRNRAP. Trimming took off 6 bases at V and 1 base at J, with 13 bases between the two ends. CDR3 size: 14 residues. This chain's CDR3 is CASGSTILSYEQYF. CDR3 DNA sequence: TGTGCTAGTGGCTCGACGATCCTGTCCTACGAGCAGTACTTC.

The chain couples TRBV7-9 to TRBJ2-2; TRBD2 agrees at 8 bases. Trimming took 3 bases from V and 7 from J; bases not matched to a gene: 16. Germline V CDR1 and CDR2: SEHNR, FQNEAQ (reference sequence). The CDR3 consists of 18 residues. CDR3 in amino acids: CASSLGPKRGIQGGELFF. CDR3 DNA: TGTGCCAGCAGCTTGGGGCCCAAGCGGGGGATCCAGGGCGGGGAGCTGTTTTTT.

The chain joins TRBV19 to TRBJ2-2; D could derive from TRBD1 or TRBD2 (6 bases each). This CDR3 comprises 13 residues. Trimming pared 5 bases from V and 7 bases from J, leaving 11 bases between. Germline assignment: CDR1 LNHDA and CDR2 SQIVND (reference sequence). The CDR3 here is CASSYREVGELFF. The CDR3 DNA reads TGTGCCAGTAGTTACAGGGAGGTCGGGGAGCTGTTTTTT.

This clone was picked up one time. This sequence joins TRBV12-5 and TRBJ1-1, with D unclear. Between the trimmed V and J ends, which lost 4 bases and 1 base, there was a span of 10 bases. Looked up from germline, CDR1 is LGHNT and CDR2 is FRNRAP. The CDR3 length is 14 residues. In DNA, the CDR3 is TGTGCTAGTGGTTCCGGGTCTTCGAACACTGAAGCTTTCTTT. Translating it yields CASGSGSSNTEAFF.

The rearrangement links TRBV10-3 to TRBJ2-1, with a possible D match to TRBD2 (6 bases). Per the germline V gene, CDR1 is ENHRY and CDR2 is SYGVKD. The CDR3 spans 15 residues. Trimming removed 3 bases at V and 7 bases at J, with 16 bases between. CDR3 amino acids: CAISDTGLGGNEQFF. In DNA form, the CDR3 reads TGTGCCATCAGTGATACGGGTCTAGGAGGGAATGAGCAGTTCTTC.

This sequence joins TRBV18 and TRBJ2-3; D is uncertain. The germline V gene encodes CDR1 KGHSH and CDR2 LQKENI. The V and J ends lost 4 bases and 3 bases respectively, with 17 bases between them. The CDR3 is made up of 16 amino acids. CDR3 coding DNA: TGTGCCAGCTCACTAGGGCCCAGCGTGGGTACAGATACGCAGTATTTT. Amino acid sequence: CASSLGPSVGTDTQYF.

Concerning this clone: It may be a read error: a sequence one base away is much more abundant. This specimen includes other DNA sequences encoding the same CDR3. The chain recombines TRBV7-2 with TRBJ1-2; D gene unclear. Germline V CDR1 and CDR2: SGHTA, FQGNSA. The CDR3 extends over 12 amino acids. Trimming stripped 5 bases from V and 4 bases from J, with 8 bases between. Here the CDR3 DNA reads TGTGCCAGCAGCCGCGATCGCTATGGCTACACCTTC. Translated: CASSRDRYGYTF.

The chain joins TRBV10-3 to TRBJ1-1; possibly TRBD1 for D (6 bases). This CDR3 comprises 13 residues. With 8 bases removed from V and 5 bases from J, the gap between germline ends came to 15 bases. Germline loops: CDR1 ENHRY, CDR2 SYGVKD. The CDR3 region has the DNA TGTGCCATCTCCACAGGGAGGGTGACTGAAGCTTTCTTT. Encoded protein: CAISTGRVTEAFF.